This T cell receptor beta chain was documented in a study of T cell repertoires in cytomegalovirus infection (dated by TCRdb to about 2019). Context from the whole study: Donor HLA type was relevant to the analysis, as public TCR beta signatures indicated carriage of CMV infection together with the matching HLA type.

This clonotype was found a few times. Its recognized antigen is unknown. No base-level quality is on record; no much larger clone is a single base apart. Overall study outcomes, separate from this receptor: Carriers of CMV infection plus the relevant HLA type were discriminated by the cumulative frequency of public TCR beta family members in the study cohort and in an independent roughly 400-donor cohort. The ex vivo response was dominated by HLA-C-restricted CMV-specific TCR beta clonotypes, which also provided the single most frequent clonotype in two of eight donors.

Sequencing took place on an Illumina HiSeq 1500. TCRdb took the public reads, trimmed them with fastp at Q25, ran MiXCR for clone calling and kept in-frame beta chains. Each entry is one CDR3 protein sequence, shown with its most common DNA and genes. The sample profile shows 68,000 or so distinct CDR3 sequences; approximately 22% of them were found once. The ten largest make up under 85% of the sample. From a lookup of the germline V gene, CDR1 and CDR2 are LGHNA and YSLEER. A distance of 10 bases separates the germline ends of V and J, which lose 0 bases and 8 bases respectively. Including the terminal cysteine and phenylalanine, the CDR3 comprises 13 residues. Just the 39-base CDR3 DNA is kept, in frame starting at base 1.

This receptor chain uses TRBV4-3 and TRBJ1-1; the D gene cannot be named for sure. The sequence was collected from a human donor in good health (CMV status not recorded). Some clones in this sample may be carry-over from other donors' samples. The sequenced sample consisted of PBMCs, sequenced either directly or after in vitro stimulation (not recorded which). The nucleotides are TGCGCCAGCAGCCAAGATGGCGAGGCGGAAGCTTTCTTT. It encodes CASSQDGEAEAFF.